This T cell receptor beta chain was documented in a study of OX40 agonist ivuxolimab in advanced cancers. CDR1 is SGHTA and CDR2 is FQGNSA in the germline V gene. With V trimmed by 1 base and J by 4 bases, 4 bases remained unmatched. The CDR3 loop spans 16 amino acids. The table came from immunoSEQ multiplex PCR; TCRdb's copy has only in-frame clones and leaves some out. This sample has under 80,000 clones, with around 80% found just once. The sample in question was CD4+ or CD8+ T cells sorted from blood, obtained in a trial of the OX40 agonist ivuxolimab. The sequence derives from an adult with an advanced solid tumor such as melanoma, head and neck, liver or kidney cancer. The gene calls are TRBV7-2 and TRBJ2-1; 10 bases are shared with TRBD2. CDR3 nucleotides: TGTGCCAGCAGCTTAGGTAGCGGGGGGTTATACAATGAGCAGTTCTTC. Protein: CASSLGSGGLYNEQFF.